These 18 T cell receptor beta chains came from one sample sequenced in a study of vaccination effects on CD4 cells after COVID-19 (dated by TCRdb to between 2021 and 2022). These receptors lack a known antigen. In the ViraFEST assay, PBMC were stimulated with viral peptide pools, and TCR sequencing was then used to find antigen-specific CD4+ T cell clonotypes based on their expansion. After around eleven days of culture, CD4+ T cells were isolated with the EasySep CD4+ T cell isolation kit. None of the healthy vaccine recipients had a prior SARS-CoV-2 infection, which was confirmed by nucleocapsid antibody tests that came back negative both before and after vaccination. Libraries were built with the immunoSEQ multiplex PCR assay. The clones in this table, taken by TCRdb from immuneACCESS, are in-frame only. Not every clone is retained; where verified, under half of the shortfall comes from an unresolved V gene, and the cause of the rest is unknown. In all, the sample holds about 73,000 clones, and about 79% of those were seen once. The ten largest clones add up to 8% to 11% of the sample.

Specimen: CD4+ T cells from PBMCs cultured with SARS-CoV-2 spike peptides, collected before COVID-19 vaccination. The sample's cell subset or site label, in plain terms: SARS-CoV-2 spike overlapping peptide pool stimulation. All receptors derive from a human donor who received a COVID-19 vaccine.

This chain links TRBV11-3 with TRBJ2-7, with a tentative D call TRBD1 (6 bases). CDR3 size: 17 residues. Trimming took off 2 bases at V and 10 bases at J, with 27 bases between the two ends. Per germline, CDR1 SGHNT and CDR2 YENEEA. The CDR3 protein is CASSLFSWPGAVDPQYV. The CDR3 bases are TGTGCCAGCAGCTTATTTTCGTGGCCAGGGGCAGTTGACCCCCAGTACGTC.

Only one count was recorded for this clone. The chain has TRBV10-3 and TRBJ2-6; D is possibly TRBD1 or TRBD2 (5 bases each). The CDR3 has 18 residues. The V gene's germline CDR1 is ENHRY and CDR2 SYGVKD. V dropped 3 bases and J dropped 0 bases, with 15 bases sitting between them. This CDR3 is CAISDGGRRTSGANVLTF. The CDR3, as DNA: TGTGCCATCAGTGATGGGGGTCGGCGAACCTCTGGGGCCAACGTCCTGACTTTC.

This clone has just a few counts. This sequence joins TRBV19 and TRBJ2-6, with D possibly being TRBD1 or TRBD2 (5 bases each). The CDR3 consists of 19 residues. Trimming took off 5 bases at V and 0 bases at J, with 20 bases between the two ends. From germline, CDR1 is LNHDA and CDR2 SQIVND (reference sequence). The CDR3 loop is CASSAGTPRIGSGANVLTF. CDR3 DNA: TGTGCCAGTAGTGCCGGGACGCCCAGGATTGGCTCTGGGGCCAACGTCCTGACTTTC. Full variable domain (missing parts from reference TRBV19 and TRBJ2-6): DGGITQSPKYLFRKEGQNVTLSCEQNLNHDAMYWYRQDPGQGLRLIYYSQIVNDFQKGDIAEGYSVSREKKESFPLTVTSAQKNPTAFYLCASSAGTPRIGSGANVLTFGAGSRLTVL.

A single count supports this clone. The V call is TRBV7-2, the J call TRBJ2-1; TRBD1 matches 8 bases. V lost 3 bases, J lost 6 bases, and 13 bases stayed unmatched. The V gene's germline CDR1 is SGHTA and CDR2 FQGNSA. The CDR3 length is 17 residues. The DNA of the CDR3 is TGTGCCAGCAGCTTGTTTTATAGGAGACAGGGGCCCAATGAGCAGTTCTTC. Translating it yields CASSLFYRRQGPNEQFF.

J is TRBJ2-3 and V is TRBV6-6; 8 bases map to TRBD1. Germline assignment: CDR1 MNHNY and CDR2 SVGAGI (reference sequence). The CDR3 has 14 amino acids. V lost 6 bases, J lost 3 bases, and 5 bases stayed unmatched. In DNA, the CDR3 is TGTGCCAGCAGAAGGACAGGGAGGACAGATACGCAGTATTTT. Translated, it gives CASRRTGRTDTQYF.

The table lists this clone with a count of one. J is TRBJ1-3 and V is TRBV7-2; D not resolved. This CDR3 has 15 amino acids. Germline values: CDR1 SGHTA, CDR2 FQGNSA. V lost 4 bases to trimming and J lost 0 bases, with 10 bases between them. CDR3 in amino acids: CASSSGLSSGNTIYF. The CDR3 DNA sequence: TGTGCCAGCAGCTCCGGACTGAGCTCTGGAAACACCATATATTTT.

The CDR3 DNA sequence: TGTGCCACCCATTGGGGCGGCCAAGAGACCCAGTACTTC. This sequence encodes CATHWGGQETQYF. The chain employs TRBV2 and TRBJ2-5, with D perhaps TRBD1 (5 bases). V lost 10 bases to trimming and J lost 1 base, with 13 bases between them. This CDR3 region has 13 residues. Germline CDR1 is SNHLY and CDR2 is FYNNEI.

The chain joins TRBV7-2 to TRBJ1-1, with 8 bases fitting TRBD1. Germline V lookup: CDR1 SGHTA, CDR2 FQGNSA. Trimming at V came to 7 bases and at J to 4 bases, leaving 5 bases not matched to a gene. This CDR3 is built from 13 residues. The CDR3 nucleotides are TGTGCCAGCAAGGACAGGGAGGGCACTGAAGCTTTCTTT. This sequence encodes CASKDREGTEAFF. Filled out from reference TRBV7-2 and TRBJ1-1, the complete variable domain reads GAGVSQSPSNKVTEKGKDVELRCDPISGHTALYWYRQSLGQGLEFLIYFQGNSAPDKSGLPSDRFSAERTGGSVSTLTIQRTQQEDSAVYLCASKDREGTEAFFGQGTRLTVV.

The CDR3 nucleotides are TGTGCCACTGGATCGGGACAGGTTGGACGTGGCTACACCTTC. It specifies CATGSGQVGRGYTF. The chain combines TRBV6-5 with TRBJ1-2; 8 nucleotides align to TRBD1. CDR3 length equals 14 residues. The germline CDR1 and CDR2 sequences are MNHEY and SVGAGI. V was pared by 10 bases and J by 7 bases, with 14 bases of the junction left unmatched.

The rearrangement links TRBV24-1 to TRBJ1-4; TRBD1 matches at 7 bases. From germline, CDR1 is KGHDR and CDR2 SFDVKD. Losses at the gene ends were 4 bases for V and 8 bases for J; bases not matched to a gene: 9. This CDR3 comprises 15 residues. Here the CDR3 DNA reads TGTGCCACCAGTGAAGCCGGGACAGCCGGCGAAAAACTGTTTTTT. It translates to CATSEAGTAGEKLFF.

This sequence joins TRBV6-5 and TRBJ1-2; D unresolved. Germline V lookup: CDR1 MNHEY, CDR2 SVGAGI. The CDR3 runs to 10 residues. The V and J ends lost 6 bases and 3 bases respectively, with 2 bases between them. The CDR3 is CASRDYGYTF. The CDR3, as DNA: TGTGCCAGCAGGGACTATGGCTACACCTTC.

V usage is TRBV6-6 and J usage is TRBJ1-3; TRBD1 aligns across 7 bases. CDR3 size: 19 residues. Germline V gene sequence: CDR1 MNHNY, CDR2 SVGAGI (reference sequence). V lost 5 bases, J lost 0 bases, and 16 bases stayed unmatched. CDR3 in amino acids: CASSRKLDRTQVSGNTIYF. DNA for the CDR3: TGTGCCAGCAGTCGCAAACTGGACAGGACTCAAGTCTCTGGAAACACCATATATTTT.

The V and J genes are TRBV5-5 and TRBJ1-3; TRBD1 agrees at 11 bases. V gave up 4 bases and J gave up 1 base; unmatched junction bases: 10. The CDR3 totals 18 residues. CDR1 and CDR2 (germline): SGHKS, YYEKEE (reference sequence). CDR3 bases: TGTGCCAGCAGCACGGGGACAGGGGGAACTAGTTCTGGAAACACCATATATTTT. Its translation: CASSTGTGGTSSGNTIYF.

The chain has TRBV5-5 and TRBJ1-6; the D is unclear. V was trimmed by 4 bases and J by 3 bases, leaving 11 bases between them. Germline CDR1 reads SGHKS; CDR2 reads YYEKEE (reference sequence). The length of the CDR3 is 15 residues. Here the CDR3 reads CASSLMGHYNSPLHF. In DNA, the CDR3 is TGTGCCAGCAGCCTGATGGGCCACTATAATTCACCCCTCCACTTT.

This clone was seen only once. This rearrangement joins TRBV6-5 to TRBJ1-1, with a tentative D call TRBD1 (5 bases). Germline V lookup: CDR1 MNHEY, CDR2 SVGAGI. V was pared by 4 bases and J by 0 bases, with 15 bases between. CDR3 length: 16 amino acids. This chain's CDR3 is CASSSPRRGLNTEAFF. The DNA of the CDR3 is TGTGCCAGCAGTTCCCCAAGGAGGGGACTGAACACTGAAGCTTTCTTT.

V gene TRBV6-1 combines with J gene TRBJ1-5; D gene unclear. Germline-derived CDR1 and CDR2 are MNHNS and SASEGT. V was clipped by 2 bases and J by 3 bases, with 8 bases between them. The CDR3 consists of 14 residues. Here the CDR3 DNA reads TGTGCCAGCAGTGAAAGGAGGGCCAATCAGCCCCAGCATTTT. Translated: CASSERRANQPQHF.

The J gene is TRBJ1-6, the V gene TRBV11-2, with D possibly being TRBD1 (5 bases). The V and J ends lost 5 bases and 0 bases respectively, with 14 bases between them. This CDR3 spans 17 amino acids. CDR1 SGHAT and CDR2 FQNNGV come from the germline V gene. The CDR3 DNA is TGTGCCAGCAGCGCTCGGGGCACCAGCTCCTATAATTCACCCCTCCACTTT. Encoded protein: CASSARGTSSYNSPLHF.

CDR3 residues: CASSEEYSTNTGELFF. CDR3 coding DNA: TGTGCCAGCAGTGAGGAGTACTCAACGAACACCGGGGAGCTGTTTTTT. This chain uses TRBV2 with TRBJ2-2, with D uncertain. CDR3 length equals 16 residues. Germline V CDR1 and CDR2: SNHLY, FYNNEI. Trimming took 3 bases from V and 0 from J, leaving 11 bases between them.